Listed here are 25 T cell receptor beta chains from one sample, sequenced in a study of blood T cell repertoires in COVID-19. Method: immunoSEQ multiplex PCR; TCRdb's copy keeps in-frame clones and lacks some. The table lists a few hundred thousand clones, 80% to 85% of them singletons. The sequencing sample was made of PBMCs or T cells enriched from blood (not recorded which). The receptors were sampled from a woman between 40 and 55 years old who had recovered from COVID-19.

The chain employs TRBV22-1 and TRBJ2-1; the table assigns TRBD1, which was not confirmed against the DNA. TRBV22-1 is a known pseudogene. There are 17 residues in the CDR3. The CDR3 loop reads CPGSAPQGPRLGNEQFF. CDR3 nucleotide sequence: TGTCCTGGGAGCGCACCCCAGGGCCCTAGACTGGGCAATGAGCAGTTCTTC.

This clone came up a few times. J is TRBJ1-5 and V is TRBV11-2; TRBD1 matches 10 bases. This CDR3 has 18 residues. V gave up 2 bases and J gave up 2 bases; unmatched junction bases: 9. The germline V gene has CDR1 SGHAT and CDR2 FQNNGV. The CDR3 reads CASSLWGTGVKGNQPQHF. CDR3 coding DNA: TGTGCCAGCAGCTTATGGGGGACAGGGGTTAAGGGCAATCAGCCCCAGCATTTT.

This clone was counted once. The CDR3 DNA is TGTGCAAGTCGCTTGGAGGGGGCAGGCTACAATCAGCCCCAGCATTTT. Translating it yields CASRLEGAGYNQPQHF. The chain uses TRBV12-2 and TRBJ1-5; TRBD1 reflects the table's D call only, with no check against the DNA. TRBV12-2 is assigned pseudogene status. The CDR3 spans 16 residues.

The rearrangement uses TRBV18 and TRBJ2-5; 7 bases are a match to TRBD2. The CDR3 length is 14 residues. V dropped 3 bases and J dropped 4; count of bases not matched to a gene: 5. Germline CDR1 KGHSH, CDR2 LQKENI. The CDR3 is CASSPDTGGETQYF. In nucleotides, the CDR3 is TGTGCCAGCTCACCCGACACGGGAGGAGAGACCCAGTACTTC.

This chain uses TRBV24-1 with TRBJ2-3; 9 bases match TRBD1. CDR3 size: 18 residues. Germline-derived CDR1 and CDR2 are KGHDR and SFDVKD. V dropped 4 bases and J dropped 4; count of bases not matched to a gene: 14. The DNA for the CDR3 is TGTGCCACCAGTGAACTCCCTGGTAGGGGACAGGGTTCAGATACGCAGTATTTT. Its protein is CATSELPGRGQGSDTQYF.

The rearrangement joins TRBV24-1 to TRBJ2-1; 9 bases fit TRBD1. V was pared by 4 bases and J by 0 bases, with 9 bases of the junction left unmatched. Germline CDR1 reads KGHDR; CDR2 reads SFDVKD. The CDR3 extends over 18 amino acids. In DNA form, the CDR3 reads TGTGCCACCAGTGACCGTACAGGGGGCCGTAGCTCCTACAATGAGCAGTTCTTC. Encoded protein: CATSDRTGGRSSYNEQFF.

This chain links TRBV15 with TRBJ2-7, with D tentatively TRBD2 (5 bases). The germline gives CDR1 LNHNV, CDR2 YYDKDF (reference sequence). This CDR3 is 15 amino acids long. The V end was cut by 0 bases, the J end by 7 bases, with 16 bases between. The CDR3 spells CATSRDRAAAREQYF. The DNA for the CDR3 is TGTGCCACCAGCAGAGATAGAGCAGCGGCGAGGGAGCAGTACTTC.

The sample holds one count of this clone. The chain carries TRBV5-6 and TRBJ2-1; 14 bases match TRBD2. The CDR3 extends over 16 amino acids. Germline V gene sequence: CDR1 SGHDT, CDR2 YYEEEE. V shed 2 bases and J 8 bases; nucleotides not matched to a gene: 6. The DNA of the CDR3 is TGTGCCAGCAGCTTACGACTAGCGGGAGGGCCCGATGAGCAGTTCTTC. Its protein is CASSLRLAGGPDEQFF. Supplemented by reference TRBV5-6 and TRBJ2-1, the full variable domain reads DAGVTQSPTHLIKTRGQQVTLRCSPKSGHDTVSWYQQALGQGPQFIFQYYEEEERQRGNFPDRFSGHQFPNYSSELNVNALLLGDSALYLCASSLRLAGGPDEQFFGPGTRLTVL.

The chain couples TRBV9 to TRBJ2-5; tentative D call: TRBD2 (6 bases). Germline V gives CDR1 SGDLS, CDR2 YYNGEE. The CDR3 is 14 residues long. Between the trimmed V and J ends, which lost 1 base and 1 base, there was a span of 8 bases. CDR3 nucleotides: TGTGCCAGCAGCGTATCTAGCGCCCAAGAGACCCAGTACTTC. It is translated as CASSVSSAQETQYF.

The genes are TRBV27 and TRBJ1-1, with D possibly being TRBD1 (6 bases). The CDR3 spans 13 residues. V shed 8 bases and J shed 6 bases, with 16 bases lying between them. Germline V lookup: CDR1 MNHEY, CDR2 SMNVEV (reference sequence). CDR3 DNA: TGTGCCAGCGAAACGCAGGGGCGCTCTGAAGCTTTCTTT. Translated, it gives CASETQGRSEAFF.

The gene calls are TRBV10-3 and TRBJ1-3; 7 bases match TRBD1. The CDR3 has 18 amino acids. CDR1 ENHRY and CDR2 SYGVKD come from the germline V gene. Trimming removed 0 bases from V and 0 bases from J; junction bases left unmatched: 8. The CDR3 DNA follows: TGTGCCATCAGTGAGTCCTCAGGGGGTCTGGGCTCTGGAAACACCATATATTTT. As protein: CAISESSGGLGSGNTIYF.

The chain combines TRBV19 with TRBJ1-1; D call uncertain. V lost 7 bases and J lost 6, with 18 bases in between. CDR1 is LNHDA and CDR2 is SQIVND in the germline V gene (reference sequence). This CDR3 has 14 residues. The CDR3 region has the DNA TGTGCCAGTAATATCGGACGGGGTAGGTCTGAAGCTTTCTTT. Its translation: CASNIGRGRSEAFF.

This chain links TRBV6-4 with TRBJ2-3; D not certain. The CDR3 totals 13 residues. CDR1 is MRHNA, CDR2 SNTAGT, per germline. V was shortened by 2 bases and J by 4 bases, with 7 bases between the two germline ends. CDR3: CASSDQGADTQYF. The CDR3 bases are TGTGCCAGCAGTGACCAAGGAGCAGATACGCAGTATTTT.

J is TRBJ2-3 and V is TRBV11-3; TRBD2 agrees at 10 bases. The junction had 5 bases not matched to a gene; V was cut back by 1 base and J by 4 bases. Germline V CDR1 and CDR2: SGHNT, YENEEA. The CDR3 has 16 amino acids. CDR3 amino acids: CASSLGLSGRADTQYF. The DNA of the CDR3 is TGTGCCAGCAGCTTAGGCCTAAGCGGGAGGGCAGATACGCAGTATTTT.

The genes are TRBV7-8 and TRBJ2-1; 7 bases map to TRBD2. The CDR3 has 14 amino acids. The germline CDR1 and CDR2 sequences are SGHVS and FQNEAQ. Trimming took 3 bases from V and 7 from J; bases not matched to a gene: 6. The CDR3 nucleotides are TGTGCCAGCAGCTTCCCGGGGAGGGCAAATGAGCAGTTCTTC. This encodes CASSFPGRANEQFF.

The chain links TRBV7-9 to TRBJ2-5, with a tentative D call TRBD1 (6 bases). Looked up from germline, CDR1 is SEHNR and CDR2 is FQNEAQ (reference sequence). CDR3 size: 14 residues. Trimming took off 5 bases at V and 5 bases at J, with 15 bases between the two ends. This CDR3 reads CASSLRGPRETQYF. CDR3 DNA sequence: TGTGCCAGCAGCCTCAGGGGTCCTCGGGAGACCCAGTACTTC.

The chain combines TRBV30 with TRBJ1-2; D ambiguous. Germline loops: CDR1 GTSNPN, CDR2 SVGIG (reference sequence). Trimming stripped 0 bases from V and 0 bases from J, with 5 bases between. The CDR3 covers 13 residues. CDR3 sequence reads: CAWSVSANYGYTF. CDR3 DNA: TGTGCCTGGAGTGTATCGGCTAACTATGGCTACACCTTC.

This clone was counted a few times. The rearrangement uses TRBV2 and TRBJ2-7, with TRBD2 matching over 12 bases. CDR1 is SNHLY, CDR2 FYNNEI, per germline. The CDR3 spans 16 residues. The J segment lost 2 bases and the V segment lost 2 bases, leaving 4 bases of the junction unmatched. The CDR3 here is CASSEWGLAGTYEQYF. Here the CDR3 DNA reads TGTGCCAGCAGTGAATGGGGACTAGCGGGTACCTACGAGCAGTACTTC.

The rearrangement links TRBV19 to TRBJ1-2; 11 bases agree with TRBD1. V was pared by 5 bases and J by 4 bases, with 6 bases of the junction left unmatched. Germline CDR1 LNHDA, CDR2 SQIVND (reference sequence). There are 15 residues in the CDR3. The CDR3 DNA sequence: TGTGCCAGTAGTTCTCGGACAGGGGGCCTCTATGGCTACACCTTC. Translating it yields CASSSRTGGLYGYTF.

The sample holds one count of this clone. The V gene is TRBV27, the J gene TRBJ1-5, with 7 nucleotides matching TRBD1. CDR1 and CDR2 from the germline V gene are MNHEY and SMNVEV (reference sequence). The CDR3 length is 15 residues. Losses at the gene ends were 5 bases for V and 6 bases for J; bases not matched to a gene: 10. The CDR3 DNA is TGTGCCAGCAGTCCGGACAGGTTAGAAGGTCAGCCCCAGCATTTT. Encoded protein: CASSPDRLEGQPQHF.

CDR3 sequence reads: CASSLDRGGAGWGEQFF. The CDR3 bases are TGTGCCAGCAGCTTAGATCGAGGAGGGGCAGGGTGGGGTGAGCAGTTCTTC. V gene TRBV11-2 combines with J gene TRBJ2-1, with a weak D call TRBD2 (6 bases). Trimming shortened V by 0 bases and J by 9 bases, and 21 bases separated the two germline ends. CDR1 and CDR2 (germline): SGHAT, FQNNGV. The CDR3 is 17 residues long.

This clone was seen a single time. V usage is TRBV28 and J usage is TRBJ2-7; 9 bases agree with TRBD1. The CDR3 loop spans 11 amino acids. Germline CDR1 is MDHEN and CDR2 is SYDVKM. V trimming: 8 bases; J trimming: 7 bases; junction bases outside the gene matches: 3. CDR3 nucleotide sequence: TGTGCCAGCGACAGGGGGATAGAGCAGTACTTC. Translation: CASDRGIEQYF. The full variable domain, completed using reference TRBV28 and TRBJ2-7, is DVKVTQSSRYLVKRTGEKVFLECVQDMDHENMFWYRQDPGLGLRLIYFSYDVKMKEKGDIPEGYSVSREKKERFSLILESASTNQTSMYLCASDRGIEQYFGPGTRLTVT.

J is TRBJ1-1 and V is TRBV11-3; D gene uncertain. The CDR3 consists of 12 residues. CDR1 is SGHNT and CDR2 is YENEEA in the germline V gene. Trimming took off 8 bases at V and 11 bases at J, with 18 bases between the two ends. The CDR3 loop reads CASEGVGSSAFF. The CDR3 coding sequence is TGTGCCAGCGAGGGTGTAGGGAGTTCCGCTTTCTTT.

V usage is TRBV20-1 and J usage is TRBJ2-3; the D gene is possibly TRBD1 (6 bases). Germline CDR1 DFQATT, CDR2 SNEGSKA (reference sequence). V was clipped by 6 bases and J by 0 bases, with 19 bases between them. The CDR3 consists of 16 residues. Here the CDR3 reads CSASSRGPTSTDTQYF. CDR3 in DNA: TGCAGTGCCAGTAGCAGGGGACCCACTAGCACAGATACGCAGTATTTT.

The chain couples TRBV2 to TRBJ2-3; D gene ambiguous. Looked up from germline, CDR1 is SNHLY and CDR2 is FYNNEI. V lost 8 bases and J 14 bases, leaving 23 bases between the germline ends. The CDR3 is 13 residues long. The CDR3 DNA follows: TGTGCCAGCCGAGGAGTATTAGAGATACGCAGGTATTTT. Encoded protein: CASRGVLEIRRYF.